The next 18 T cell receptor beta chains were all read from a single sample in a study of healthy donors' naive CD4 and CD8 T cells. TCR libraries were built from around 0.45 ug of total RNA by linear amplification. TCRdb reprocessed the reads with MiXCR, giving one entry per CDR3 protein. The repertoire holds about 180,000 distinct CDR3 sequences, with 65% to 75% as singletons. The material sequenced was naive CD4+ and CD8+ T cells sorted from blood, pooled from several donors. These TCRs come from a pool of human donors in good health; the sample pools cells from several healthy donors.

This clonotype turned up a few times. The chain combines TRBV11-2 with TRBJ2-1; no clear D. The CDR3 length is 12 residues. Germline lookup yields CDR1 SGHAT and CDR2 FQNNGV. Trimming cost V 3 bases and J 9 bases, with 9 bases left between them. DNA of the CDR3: TGTGCCAGCAGCTTCGTGACGGTTGAGCAGTTCTTC. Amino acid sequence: CASSFVTVEQFF.

The CDR3 protein is CSTLAGVPDTQYF. The CDR3, as DNA: TGCAGCACACTAGCGGGAGTGCCGGATACGCAGTATTTT. The rearrangement links TRBV29-1 to TRBJ2-3; 11 bases agree with TRBD2. The CDR3 covers 13 residues. V was pared by 8 bases and J by 6 bases, with 7 bases of the junction left unmatched. Germline V gene lookup returns CDR1 SQVTM and CDR2 ANQGSEA.

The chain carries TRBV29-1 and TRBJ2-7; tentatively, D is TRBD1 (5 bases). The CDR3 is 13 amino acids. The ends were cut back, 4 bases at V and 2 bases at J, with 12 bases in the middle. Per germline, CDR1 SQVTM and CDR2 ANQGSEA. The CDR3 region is CSVAGNLAYEQYF. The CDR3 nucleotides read TGCAGCGTTGCAGGGAATCTCGCCTACGAGCAGTACTTC.

CDR3: CATRTQLAGGPYNEQFF. The CDR3 bases are TGTGCCACCCGGACACAGCTAGCGGGAGGGCCCTACAATGAGCAGTTCTTC. The J gene is TRBJ2-1, the V gene TRBV27; TRBD2 matches 12 bases. Germline-derived CDR1 and CDR2 are MNHEY and SMNVEV (reference sequence). The CDR3 has 17 amino acids. V lost 10 bases and J lost 2; bases outside the gene matches: 12.

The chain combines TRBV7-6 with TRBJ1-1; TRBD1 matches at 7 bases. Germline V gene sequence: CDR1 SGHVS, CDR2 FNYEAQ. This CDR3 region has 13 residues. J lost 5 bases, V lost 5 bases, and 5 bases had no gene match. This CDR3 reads CASSIPGQTEAFF. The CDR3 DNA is TGTGCCAGCAGCATTCCGGGACAGACTGAAGCTTTCTTT.

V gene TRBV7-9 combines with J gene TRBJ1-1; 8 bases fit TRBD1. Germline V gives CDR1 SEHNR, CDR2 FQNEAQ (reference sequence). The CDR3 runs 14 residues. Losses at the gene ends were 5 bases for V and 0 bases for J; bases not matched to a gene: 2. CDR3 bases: TGTGCCAGCAGCCCGGGACAGGTGAACACTGAAGCTTTCTTT. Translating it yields CASSPGQVNTEAFF.

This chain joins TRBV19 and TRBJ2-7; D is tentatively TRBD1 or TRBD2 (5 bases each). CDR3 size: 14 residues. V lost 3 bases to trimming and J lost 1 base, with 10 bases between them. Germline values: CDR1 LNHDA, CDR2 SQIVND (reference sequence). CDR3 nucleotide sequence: TGTGCCAGTAGTATGGTGGGACGGTCCTACGAGCAGTACTTC. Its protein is CASSMVGRSYEQYF.

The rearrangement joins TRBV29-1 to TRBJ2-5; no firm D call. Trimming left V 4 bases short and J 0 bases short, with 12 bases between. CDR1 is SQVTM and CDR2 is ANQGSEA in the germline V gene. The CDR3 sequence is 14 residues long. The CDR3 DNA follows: TGCAGCGTTGGCCCAGACTTGTACCAAGAGACCCAGTACTTC. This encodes CSVGPDLYQETQYF.

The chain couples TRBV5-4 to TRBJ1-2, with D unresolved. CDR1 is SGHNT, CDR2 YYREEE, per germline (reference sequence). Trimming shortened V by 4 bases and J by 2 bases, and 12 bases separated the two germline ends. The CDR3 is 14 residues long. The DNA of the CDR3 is TGTGCCAGCAGCCCCGTACAGAGCAACTATGGCTACACCTTC. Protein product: CASSPVQSNYGYTF.

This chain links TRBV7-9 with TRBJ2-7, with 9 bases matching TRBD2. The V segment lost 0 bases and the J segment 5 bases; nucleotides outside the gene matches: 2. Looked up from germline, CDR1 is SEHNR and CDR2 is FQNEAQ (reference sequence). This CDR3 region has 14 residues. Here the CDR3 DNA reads TGTGCCAGCAGCTTAGCCGGGACTAGCCACGAGCAGTACTTC. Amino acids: CASSLAGTSHEQYF. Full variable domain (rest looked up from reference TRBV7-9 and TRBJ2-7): DTGVSQNPRHKITKRGQNVTFRCDPISEHNRLYWYRQTLGQGPEFLTYFQNEAQLEKSRLLSDRFSAERPKGSFSTLEIQRTEQGDSAMYLCASSLAGTSHEQYFGPGTRLTVT.

The CDR3 DNA reads TGTGCCAGCAGTTTGTTCGGCGGGACCTCCTACAATGAGCAGTTCTTC. It yields the protein CASSLFGGTSYNEQFF. This chain links TRBV28 with TRBJ2-1, with a weak D call TRBD2 (6 bases). This CDR3 has 16 residues. Germline V lookup: CDR1 MDHEN, CDR2 SYDVKM. V was cut by 3 bases and J by 0 bases, with 12 bases left in between.

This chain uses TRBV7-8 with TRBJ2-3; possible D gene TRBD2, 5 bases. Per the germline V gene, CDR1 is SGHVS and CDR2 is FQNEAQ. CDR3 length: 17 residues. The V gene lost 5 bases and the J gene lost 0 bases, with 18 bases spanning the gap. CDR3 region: CASSAGLTSTSTDTQYF. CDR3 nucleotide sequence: TGTGCCAGCAGCGCAGGACTGACCAGCACCAGCACAGATACGCAGTATTTT.

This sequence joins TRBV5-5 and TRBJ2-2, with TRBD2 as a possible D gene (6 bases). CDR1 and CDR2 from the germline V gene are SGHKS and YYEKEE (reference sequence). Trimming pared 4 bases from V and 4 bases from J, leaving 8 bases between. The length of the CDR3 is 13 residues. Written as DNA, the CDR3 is TGTGCCAGCAGCCGGACTACCACCGGGGAGCTGTTTTTT. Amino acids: CASSRTTTGELFF.

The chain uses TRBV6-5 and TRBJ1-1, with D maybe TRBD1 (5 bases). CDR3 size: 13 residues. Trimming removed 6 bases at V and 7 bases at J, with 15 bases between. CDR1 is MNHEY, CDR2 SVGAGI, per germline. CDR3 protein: CASSPGGAGEAFF. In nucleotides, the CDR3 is TGTGCCAGCAGCCCCGGCGGGGCCGGTGAAGCTTTCTTT.

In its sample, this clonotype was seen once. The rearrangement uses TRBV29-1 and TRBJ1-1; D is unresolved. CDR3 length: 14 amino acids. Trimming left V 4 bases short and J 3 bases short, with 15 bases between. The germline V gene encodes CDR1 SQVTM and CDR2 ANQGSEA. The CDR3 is CSVVRNSGYTEAFF. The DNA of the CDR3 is TGCAGCGTTGTAAGGAATAGCGGGTACACTGAAGCTTTCTTT.

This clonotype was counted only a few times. CDR3 loop: CSVGGQKAFF. The CDR3 region has the DNA TGCAGCGTTGGGGGGCAGAAAGCTTTCTTT. This chain uses TRBV29-1 with TRBJ1-1; D is possibly TRBD1 (6 bases). The CDR3 sequence is 10 residues long. V was pared by 4 bases and J by 9 bases, with 9 bases between. CDR1 SQVTM and CDR2 ANQGSEA come from the germline V gene.

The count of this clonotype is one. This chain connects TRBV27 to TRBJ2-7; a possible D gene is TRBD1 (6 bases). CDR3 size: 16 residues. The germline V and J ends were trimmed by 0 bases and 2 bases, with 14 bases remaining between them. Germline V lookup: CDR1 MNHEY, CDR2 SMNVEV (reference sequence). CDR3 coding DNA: TGTGCCAGCAGTTTATCGTACCGGCAGGGGACCTACGAGCAGTACTTC. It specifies CASSLSYRQGTYEQYF.

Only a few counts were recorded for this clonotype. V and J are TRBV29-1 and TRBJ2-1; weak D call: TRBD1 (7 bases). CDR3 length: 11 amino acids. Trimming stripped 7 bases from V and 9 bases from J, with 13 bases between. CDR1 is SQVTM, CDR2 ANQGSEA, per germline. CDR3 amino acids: CSAGGRIEQFF. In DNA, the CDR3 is TGCAGCGCAGGGGGGAGAATTGAGCAGTTCTTC.